Listed here are 24 T cell receptor beta chains from one sample, sequenced in a study of HIV-infected patients and healthy controls. No cell fractionation was done, so the repertoire covers all unsorted peripheral blood T cells. Alpha and beta constant-region primers primed reverse transcription of about 470 ng RNA. Each of the alpha and beta chains got its own library through chain-specific third strand synthesis with indices. TCRdb analysed the 5' RACE reads with MiXCR anew, one entry per CDR3 protein. The sample records thousands of distinct CDR3 sequences, about 7.5% being singletons. The sample consisted of blood, taken before antiretroviral therapy. The receptors originated from an adult with HIV infection.

This clonotype is classed as medium-sized (0.01 to 0.1%). V usage is TRBV29-1 and J usage is TRBJ2-1, with 10 bases lining up with TRBD2. Trimming removed 0 bases from V and 6 bases from J; junction bases left unmatched: 14. Germline V gives CDR1 SQVTM, CDR2 ANQGSEA. CDR3 length equals 18 residues. In DNA, the CDR3 is TGCAGCGTTGAAGATCCCAACAGTAGCGGGAGGTCCCCCAATGAGCAGTTCTTC. The encoded protein is CSVEDPNSSGRSPNEQFF.

By sample share, this clonotype is medium-sized (0.01 to 0.1%). The V gene is TRBV9, the J gene TRBJ1-2; perhaps TRBD1 as D (5 bases). This CDR3 region has 12 residues. Germline V gene data show CDR1 as SGDLS and CDR2 as YYNGEE. Trimming removed 6 bases at V and 6 bases at J, with 12 bases between. This CDR3 is CASNGQGDGYTF. DNA of the CDR3: TGTGCCAGCAATGGCCAGGGAGATGGCTACACCTTC.

This clonotype is termed medium-sized. The genes are TRBV3-1 and TRBJ2-2; 8 nucleotides agree with TRBD2. J lost 6 bases, V lost 4 bases, and 13 bases had no gene match. The CDR3 is 17 amino acids. Germline V gives CDR1 LGHDT, CDR2 YNNKEL (reference sequence). The CDR3 coding sequence is TGTGCCAGCAGCCCCTCTGTGGGGACTAGGGAACCCGGGGAGCTGTTTTTT. It codes for CASSPSVGTREPGELFF.

Within the sample, this clonotype is medium-sized (0.01 to 0.1%). CDR3 DNA: TGTGCCAGCTCACCGCGGGACAGGGTTTCTTTCTTT. Translating it yields CASSPRDRVSFF. This chain joins TRBV18 and TRBJ1-1; 9 bases align to TRBD1. Unmatched junction bases numbered 5, after V lost 3 bases and J lost 12 bases. The CDR3 length is 12 residues. Germline V lookup: CDR1 KGHSH, CDR2 LQKENI.

This clonotype was detected ten times or more. The CDR3 loop is CASSPQALTSYEQYF. The DNA of the CDR3 is TGCGCCAGCAGCCCCCAAGCTCTGACGTCCTACGAGCAGTACTTC. This sequence joins TRBV5-1 and TRBJ2-7; D call uncertain. The CDR3 sequence is 15 residues long. The germline V gene encodes CDR1 SGHRS and CDR2 YFSETQ. Trimming stripped 4 bases from V and 1 base from J, with 15 bases between.

CDR3: CSVGGRGTEAFF. In DNA, the CDR3 is TGCAGCGTGGGTGGCAGGGGCACTGAAGCTTTCTTT. The rearrangement joins TRBV29-1 to TRBJ1-1, with D tentatively TRBD1 (6 bases). Trimming stripped 6 bases from V and 4 bases from J, with 12 bases between. This CDR3 has 12 amino acids. Germline V gives CDR1 SQVTM, CDR2 ANQGSEA.

Many counts were recorded for this clonotype. Here the CDR3 DNA reads TGTGCCAGCAGTTTATTAGTGAGCTCCTACAATGAGCAGTTCTTC. Translation gives CASSLLVSSYNEQFF. The chain uses TRBV12-3 or TRBV12-4 and TRBJ2-1; D remains unclear. CDR3 length: 15 amino acids. The ends were cut back, 2 bases at V and 0 bases at J, with 8 bases in the middle.

This clonotype has a count of ten or more. The V gene is TRBV5-6, the J gene TRBJ1-1; a possible D gene is TRBD1 (6 bases). The V and J ends lost 4 bases and 0 bases respectively, with 10 bases between them. CDR1 is SGHDT and CDR2 is YYEEEE in the germline V gene. The CDR3 length is 14 residues. The CDR3 protein is CASSRTGMNTEAFF. The CDR3 DNA sequence: TGTGCCAGCAGCCGTACAGGGATGAACACTGAAGCTTTCTTT.

This clonotype rates as medium-sized. This chain uses TRBV18 with TRBJ1-1; 11 bases align to TRBD1. There are 16 residues in the CDR3. Germline trimming cut 3 bases from V and 4 bases from J; bases unmatched to any gene: 7. Germline loops: CDR1 KGHSH, CDR2 LQKENI. The CDR3 DNA sequence: TGTGCCAGCTCACCTCAGGACAGGGGGCGTAGCACTGAAGCTTTCTTT. It is translated as CASSPQDRGRSTEAFF.

This clonotype was detected only a few times. The rearrangement uses TRBV10-3 and TRBJ2-3; a possible D gene is TRBD2 (6 bases). This CDR3 is built from 14 residues. The germline CDR1 and CDR2 sequences are ENHRY and SYGVKD. Trimming stripped 9 bases from V and 2 bases from J, with 15 bases between. CDR3 sequence reads: CAIWDSQTTDTQYF. The CDR3 nucleotides read TGTGCCATTTGGGACTCCCAGACCACAGATACGCAGTATTTT.

Sample share makes this clonotype medium-sized. The chain is built from TRBV20-1 and TRBJ2-1, with D tentatively TRBD2 (6 bases). Trimming removed 5 bases from V and 0 bases from J, with 14 bases in between. Per the germline V gene, CDR1 is DFQATT and CDR2 is SNEGSKA (reference sequence). This CDR3 spans 15 amino acids. CDR3 nucleotide sequence: TGCAGTGCTCCCTCTCGGCGGGACTCCTACAATGAGCAGTTCTTC. It encodes CSAPSRRDSYNEQFF.

This sequence joins TRBV9 and TRBJ1-4; 7 nucleotides agree with TRBD1. Germline V lookup: CDR1 SGDLS, CDR2 YYNGEE. The CDR3 runs to 15 residues. Trimming removed 0 bases from V and 4 bases from J; junction bases left unmatched: 3. The chain's CDR3 is CASSVAGTDNEKLFF. In DNA, the CDR3 is TGTGCCAGCAGCGTAGCCGGGACAGATAATGAAAAACTGTTTTTT.

This clonotype was observed a few times. This chain connects TRBV5-1 to TRBJ2-5; 7 nucleotides match TRBD1. From germline, CDR1 is SGHRS and CDR2 YFSETQ. The CDR3 has 13 amino acids. With 4 bases clipped from V and 3 bases from J, the junction kept 3 bases outside the gene matches. CDR3 residues: CASSIGTEETQYF. DNA of the CDR3: TGCGCCAGCAGCATTGGGACAGAAGAGACCCAGTACTTC.

By share, this clonotype counts as medium-sized. The rearrangement links TRBV12-3 or TRBV12-4 to TRBJ1-6, with D maybe TRBD1 (5 bases). Trimming removed 1 base from V and 6 bases from J, with 7 bases in between. CDR3 length equals 14 residues. CDR3: CASSLGQGNSPLHF. In DNA form, the CDR3 reads TGTGCCAGCAGTTTAGGGCAGGGTAATTCACCCCTCCACTTT.

By share, this clonotype counts as medium-sized. This chain joins TRBV25-1 and TRBJ1-2; TRBD1 matches at 9 bases. The CDR3 is 15 amino acids. Germline CDR1 is MGHDK and CDR2 is SYGVNS. V lost 4 bases to trimming and J lost 8 bases; unmatched junction nucleotides: 11. CDR3: CASSAFTGTGFGYTF. CDR3 sequence (DNA): TGTGCCAGCAGTGCATTTACCGGGACAGGGTTCGGCTACACCTTC.

This clonotype was picked up many times. This chain joins TRBV19 and TRBJ2-2; 8 nucleotides align to TRBD1. The V segment lost 8 bases and the J segment 6 bases; nucleotides outside the gene matches: 8. The length of the CDR3 is 14 residues. Germline V CDR1 and CDR2: LNHDA, SQIVND (reference sequence). Here the CDR3 DNA reads TGTGCCAGTTCAAAGCACAGGGGGGCCGGGGAGCTGTTTTTT. This translates into CASSKHRGAGELFF.

This clonotype is deemed medium-sized (0.01 to 0.1%). The rearrangement joins TRBV25-1 to TRBJ2-7; 9 nucleotides match TRBD1. With V trimmed by 7 bases and J by 3 bases, 1 base remained unmatched. This CDR3 is 12 amino acids long. Germline-derived CDR1 and CDR2 are MGHDK and SYGVNS. Here the CDR3 reads CASTDRGYEQYF. The CDR3 coding sequence is TGTGCCAGCACGGACAGGGGCTACGAGCAGTACTTC.

V gene TRBV4-2 combines with J gene TRBJ1-1; unclear D gene. CDR3 length equals 15 residues. Deletions cut 0 bases from V and 11 bases from J, with 19 bases between. From germline, CDR1 is LGHNA and CDR2 YNFKEQ. The CDR3 bases are TGTGCCAGCAGCCAAGATCGAGTAGGTATTAAGAGGGCTTTCTTT. Translating it yields CASSQDRVGIKRAFF.

This clonotype was seen a handful of times. V and J are TRBV4-1 and TRBJ1-2; 10 bases are a match to TRBD1. Germline CDR1 is MGHRA and CDR2 is YSYEKL. The CDR3 has 17 residues. V lost 0 bases to trimming and J lost 2 bases; unmatched junction nucleotides: 6. CDR3 sequence: CASSQDEGTGANYGYTF. The CDR3 nucleotides read TGCGCCAGCAGCCAAGATGAAGGGACAGGGGCGAACTATGGCTACACCTTC.

Within the sample, this clonotype is medium-sized (0.01 to 0.1%). The chain links TRBV2 to TRBJ2-6, with D possibly being TRBD2 (6 bases). The CDR3 loop spans 16 amino acids. CDR1 and CDR2 from the germline V gene are SNHLY and FYNNEI. Trimming removed 0 bases at V and 0 bases at J, with 6 bases between. The CDR3 coding sequence is TGTGCCAGCAGTGAAGCGGGAGGCTCTGGGGCCAACGTCCTGACTTTC. Translating gives CASSEAGGSGANVLTF.

This clonotype was recorded at least ten times. The chain joins TRBV2 to TRBJ1-1; D is uncertain. The CDR3 is 12 amino acids. Trimming took 6 bases from V and 1 from J, leaving 6 bases between them. Germline values: CDR1 SNHLY, CDR2 FYNNEI. The CDR3 here is CASRAANTEAFF. The CDR3 DNA reads TGTGCCAGCAGGGCTGCGAACACTGAAGCTTTCTTT.

This clonotype is medium-sized by share. The genes are TRBV11-2 and TRBJ2-3; D is possibly TRBD1 (6 bases). The CDR3 is made up of 13 amino acids. The V gene lost 6 bases and the J gene lost 7 bases, with 14 bases spanning the gap. Germline V gene lookup returns CDR1 SGHAT and CDR2 FQNNGV. Here the CDR3 DNA reads TGTGCCAGCAGTTGGGACACTCCAAATACGCAGTATTTT. This gives the protein CASSWDTPNTQYF.

This clonotype was picked up many times. This chain joins TRBV4-3 and TRBJ2-3; the match to TRBD2 covers 8 bases. Per germline, CDR1 LGHNA and CDR2 YSLEER. The V gene end was trimmed by 1 base and the J gene end by 6 bases; junction bases not matched to a gene: 6. The CDR3 is made up of 15 amino acids. The CDR3 reads CASSQGGSGEDTQYF. The DNA for the CDR3 is TGCGCCAGCAGCCAAGGAGGTAGCGGGGAGGATACGCAGTATTTT.

By proportion, this clonotype is medium-sized. The CDR3 is CASSSHERQGARTEAFF. DNA of the CDR3: TGTGCCAGCAGCTCGCATGAGAGACAGGGGGCCCGGACTGAAGCTTTCTTT. This rearrangement joins TRBV7-9 to TRBJ1-1; TRBD1 matches at 10 bases. The CDR3 runs 17 residues. Per germline, CDR1 SEHNR and CDR2 FQNEAQ (reference sequence). V lost 4 bases and J lost 5; bases outside the gene matches: 13.